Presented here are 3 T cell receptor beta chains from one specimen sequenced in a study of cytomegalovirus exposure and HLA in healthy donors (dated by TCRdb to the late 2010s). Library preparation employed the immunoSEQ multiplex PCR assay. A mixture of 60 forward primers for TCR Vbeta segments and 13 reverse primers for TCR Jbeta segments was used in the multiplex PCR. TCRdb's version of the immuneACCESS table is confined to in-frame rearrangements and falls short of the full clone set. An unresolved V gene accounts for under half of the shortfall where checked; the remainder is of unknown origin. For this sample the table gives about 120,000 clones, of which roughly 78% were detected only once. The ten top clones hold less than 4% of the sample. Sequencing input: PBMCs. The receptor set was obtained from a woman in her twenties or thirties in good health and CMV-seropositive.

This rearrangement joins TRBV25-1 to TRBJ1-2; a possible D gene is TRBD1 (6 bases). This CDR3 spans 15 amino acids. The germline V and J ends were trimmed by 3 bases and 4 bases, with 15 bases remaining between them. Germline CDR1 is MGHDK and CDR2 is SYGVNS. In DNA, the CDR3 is TGTGCCAGCAGTGACCAAACCCAGGGGCTCTATGGCTACACCTTC. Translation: CASSDQTQGLYGYTF.

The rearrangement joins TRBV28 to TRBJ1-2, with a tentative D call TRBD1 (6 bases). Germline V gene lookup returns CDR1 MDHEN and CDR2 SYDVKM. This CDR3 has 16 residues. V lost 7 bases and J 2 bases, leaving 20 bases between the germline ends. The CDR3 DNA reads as TGTGCCAGCACCCCTGGTTTAGGGGACATAAACTATGGCTACACCTTC. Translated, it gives CASTPGLGDINYGYTF.

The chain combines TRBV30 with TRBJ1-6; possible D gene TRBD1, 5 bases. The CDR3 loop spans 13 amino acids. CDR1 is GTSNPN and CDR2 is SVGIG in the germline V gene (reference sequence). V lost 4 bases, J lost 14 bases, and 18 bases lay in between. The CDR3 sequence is CAWTLRTPGALHF. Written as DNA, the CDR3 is TGTGCCTGGACCCTAAGGACACCTGGGGCCCTCCACTTT.